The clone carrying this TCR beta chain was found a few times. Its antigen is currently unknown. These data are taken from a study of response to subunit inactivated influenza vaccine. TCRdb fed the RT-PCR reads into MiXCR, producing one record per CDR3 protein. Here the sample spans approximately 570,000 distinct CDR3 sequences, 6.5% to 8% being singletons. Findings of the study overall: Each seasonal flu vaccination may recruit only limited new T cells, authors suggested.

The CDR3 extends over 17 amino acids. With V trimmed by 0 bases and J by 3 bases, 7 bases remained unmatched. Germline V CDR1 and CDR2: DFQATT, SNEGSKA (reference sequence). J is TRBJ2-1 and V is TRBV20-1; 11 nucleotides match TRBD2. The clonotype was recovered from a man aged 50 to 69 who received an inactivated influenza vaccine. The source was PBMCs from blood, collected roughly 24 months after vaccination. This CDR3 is CSAREIAGGPYYNEQFF. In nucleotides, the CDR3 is TGCAGTGCTAGAGAAATAGCGGGAGGGCCCTACTACAATGAGCAGTTCTTC.